This T cell receptor beta chain is from a study of breast tumors, draining lymph nodes, adjacent tissues (dated by TCRdb to 2016 to 2017). In terms of the full investigation: In breast cancer patients, the study compared the TCR beta repertoires of tumor, adjacent nontumor tissue and axillary lymph nodes. The study aimed to assess the relationships and possible T-cell exchange between tumor, surrounding tissue and draining lymph node repertoires in human breast cancer.

This clonotype has only a few counts. Its antigen is still unknown. No base quality information exists; no much larger clone differs at one position. What the research found in general, with its limitations: The conclusion that tumor T cells originate in lymph nodes was presented as consistent with a hypothesis rather than as directly demonstrated. In luminal-like breast cancer, tumor and nontumor tissue repertoires resembled each other significantly more than in basal-like breast cancer. A scenario in which most tumor T cells derive from the lymph node and then expand within tumor tissue was judged to be consistent with the data. Tumors showed preferential V and J gene usage, and their T-cell repertoire diversity fell below that of lymph nodes yet above that of nontumor tissue.

Lymph node samples were obtained from the axillary draining lymph nodes of breast cancer patients. Sequencing used an Illumina HiSeq 2000. Multiplex PCR amplification was used to generate the TCR beta chain libraries. The amplified TCR beta chain products were analyzed by high-throughput sequencing. Through fastp at Q25 and MiXCR, TCRdb rebuilt clones from the public reads, retaining in-frame beta chains. Each entry is one CDR3 protein sequence, shown with its most common DNA and genes. The sample table contains approximately 280,000 distinct CDR3 sequences; only one count was recorded for more than 30% of them. More than 1% of the sample belongs to the ten largest clones. V and J lose 8 bases and 7 bases, and a span of 11 bases separates them. CDR3 length: 11 amino acids, cysteine to phenylalanine. The kept DNA is CDR3 alone, 33 bases in frame from the first base. In the germline V gene, CDR1 corresponds to ENHRY and CDR2 to SYGVKD.

Sequenced: axillary lymph node tissue. This receptor was identified in a female donor with breast cancer. Some clones in this sample may be carry-over from other donors' samples. This chain is built from TRBV10-3 and TRBJ1-1; the D gene is not confidently resolved. The CDR3 protein: CAIGWASEAFF. The DNA is as follows: TGTGCCATCGGGTGGGCGAGTGAAGCTTTCTTT.